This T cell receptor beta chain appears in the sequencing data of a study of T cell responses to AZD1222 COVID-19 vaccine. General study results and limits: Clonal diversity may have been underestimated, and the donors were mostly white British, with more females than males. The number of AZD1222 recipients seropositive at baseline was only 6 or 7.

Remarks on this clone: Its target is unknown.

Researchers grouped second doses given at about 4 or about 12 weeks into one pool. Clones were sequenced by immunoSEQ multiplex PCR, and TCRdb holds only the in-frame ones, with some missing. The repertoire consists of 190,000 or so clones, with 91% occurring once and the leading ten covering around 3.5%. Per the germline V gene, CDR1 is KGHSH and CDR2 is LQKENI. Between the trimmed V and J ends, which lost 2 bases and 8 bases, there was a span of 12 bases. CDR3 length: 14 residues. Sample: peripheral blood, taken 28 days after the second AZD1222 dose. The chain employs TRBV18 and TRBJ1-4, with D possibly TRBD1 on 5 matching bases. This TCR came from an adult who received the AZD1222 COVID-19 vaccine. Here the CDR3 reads CASSPEGLQEKLFF. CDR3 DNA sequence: TGTGCCAGCTCACCAGAGGGGTTACAGGAAAAACTGTTTTTT.